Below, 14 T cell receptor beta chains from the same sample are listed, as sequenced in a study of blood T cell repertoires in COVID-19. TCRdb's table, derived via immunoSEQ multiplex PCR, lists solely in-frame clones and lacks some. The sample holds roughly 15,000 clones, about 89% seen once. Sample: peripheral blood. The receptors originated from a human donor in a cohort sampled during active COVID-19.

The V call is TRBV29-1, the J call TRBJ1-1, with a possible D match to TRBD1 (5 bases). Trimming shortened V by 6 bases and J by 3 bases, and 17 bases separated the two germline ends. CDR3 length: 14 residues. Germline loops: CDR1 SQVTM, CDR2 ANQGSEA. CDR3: CSVHNRGGDTEAFF. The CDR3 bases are TGCAGCGTCCACAATAGGGGCGGGGACACTGAAGCTTTCTTT.

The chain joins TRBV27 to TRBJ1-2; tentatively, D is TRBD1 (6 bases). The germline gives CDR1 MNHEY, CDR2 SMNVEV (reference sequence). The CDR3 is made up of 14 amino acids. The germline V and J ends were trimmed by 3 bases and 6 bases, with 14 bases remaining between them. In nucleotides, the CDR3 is TGTGCCAGCAGTTTCAACAGGGCGCCTGATGGCTACACCTTC. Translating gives CASSFNRAPDGYTF.

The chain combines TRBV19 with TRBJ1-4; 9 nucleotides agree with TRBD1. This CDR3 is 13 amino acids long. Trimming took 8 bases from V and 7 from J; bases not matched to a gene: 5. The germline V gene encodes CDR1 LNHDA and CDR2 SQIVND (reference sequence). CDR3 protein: CASQPDRGEKLFF. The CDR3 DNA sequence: TGTGCCAGTCAACCGGACAGGGGTGAAAAACTGTTTTTT.

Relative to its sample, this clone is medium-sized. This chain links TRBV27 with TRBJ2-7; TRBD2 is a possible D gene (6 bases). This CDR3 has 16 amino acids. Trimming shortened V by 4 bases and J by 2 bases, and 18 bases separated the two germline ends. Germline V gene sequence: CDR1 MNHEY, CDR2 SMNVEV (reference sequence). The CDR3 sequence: CASSSPVGLLAYEQYF. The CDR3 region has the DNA TGTGCCAGCAGTTCCCCCGTCGGACTACTGGCCTACGAGCAGTACTTC.

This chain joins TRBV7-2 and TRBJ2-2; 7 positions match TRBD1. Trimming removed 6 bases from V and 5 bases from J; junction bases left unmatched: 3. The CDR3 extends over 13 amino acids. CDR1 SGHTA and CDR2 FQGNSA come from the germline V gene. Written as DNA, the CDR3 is TGTGCCAGCAGGCAGACAGGGACCGGGGAGCTGTTTTTT. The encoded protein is CASRQTGTGELFF.

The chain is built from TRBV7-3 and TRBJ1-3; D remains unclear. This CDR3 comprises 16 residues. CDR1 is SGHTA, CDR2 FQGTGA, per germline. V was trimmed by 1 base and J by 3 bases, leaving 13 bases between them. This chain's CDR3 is CASSLSGRPGGNTIYF. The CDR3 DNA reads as TGTGCCAGCAGCTTAAGCGGGCGCCCGGGTGGAAACACCATATATTTT.

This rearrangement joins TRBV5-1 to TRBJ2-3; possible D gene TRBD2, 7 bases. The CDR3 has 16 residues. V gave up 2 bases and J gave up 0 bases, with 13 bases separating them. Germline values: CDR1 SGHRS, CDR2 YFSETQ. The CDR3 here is CASSFGGGPSTDTQYF. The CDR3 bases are TGCGCCAGCAGCTTTGGCGGGGGCCCTAGCACAGATACGCAGTATTTT.

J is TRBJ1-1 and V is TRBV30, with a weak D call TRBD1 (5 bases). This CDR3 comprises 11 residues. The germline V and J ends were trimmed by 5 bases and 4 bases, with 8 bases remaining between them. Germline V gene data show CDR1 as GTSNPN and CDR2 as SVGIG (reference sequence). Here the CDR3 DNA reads TGTGCCTGGCAGGGTCTCACTGAAGCTTTCTTT. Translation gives CAWQGLTEAFF.

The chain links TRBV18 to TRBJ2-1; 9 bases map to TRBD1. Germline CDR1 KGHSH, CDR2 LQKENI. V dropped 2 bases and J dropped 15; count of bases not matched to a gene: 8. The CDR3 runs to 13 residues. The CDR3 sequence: CASSPGGQGGLFF. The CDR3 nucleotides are TGTGCCAGCTCACCAGGGGGACAGGGAGGATTGTTCTTC. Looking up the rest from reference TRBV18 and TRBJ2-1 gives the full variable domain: NAGVMQNPRHLVRRRGQEARLRCSPMKGHSHVYWYRQLPEEGLKFMVYLQKENIIDESGMPKERFSAEFPKEGPSILRIQQVVRGDSAAYFCASSPGGQGGLFFGPGTRLTVL.

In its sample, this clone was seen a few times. CDR3 residues: CASSFPDRTEQFF. As DNA, the CDR3 is TGTGCCAGCAGCTTCCCGGACAGAACTGAGCAGTTCTTC. This chain uses TRBV7-3 with TRBJ2-1; D is perhaps TRBD1 (6 bases). The CDR3 length is 13 residues. Trimming pared 3 bases from V and 9 bases from J, leaving 12 bases between. The germline gives CDR1 SGHTA, CDR2 FQGTGA. Looking up the rest from reference TRBV7-3 and TRBJ2-1 gives the full variable domain: GAGVSQTPSNKVTEKGKYVELRCDPISGHTALYWYRQSLGQGPEFLIYFQGTGAADDSGLPNDRFFAVRPEGSVSTLKIQRTERGDSAVYLCASSFPDRTEQFFGPGTRLTVL.

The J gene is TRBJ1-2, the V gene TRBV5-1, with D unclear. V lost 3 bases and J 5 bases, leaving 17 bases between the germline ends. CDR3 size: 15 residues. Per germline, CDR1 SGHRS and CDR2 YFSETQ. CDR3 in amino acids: CASSSWADPEYGYTF. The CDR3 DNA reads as TGCGCCAGCAGCTCCTGGGCAGATCCAGAGTATGGCTACACCTTC.

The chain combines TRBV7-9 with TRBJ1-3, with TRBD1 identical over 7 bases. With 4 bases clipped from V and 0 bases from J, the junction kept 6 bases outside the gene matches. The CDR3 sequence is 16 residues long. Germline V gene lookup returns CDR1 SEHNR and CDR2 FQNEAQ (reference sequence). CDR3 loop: CASSSRQGNSGNTIYF. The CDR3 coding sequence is TGTGCCAGCAGCTCCCGACAGGGAAACTCTGGAAACACCATATATTTT.

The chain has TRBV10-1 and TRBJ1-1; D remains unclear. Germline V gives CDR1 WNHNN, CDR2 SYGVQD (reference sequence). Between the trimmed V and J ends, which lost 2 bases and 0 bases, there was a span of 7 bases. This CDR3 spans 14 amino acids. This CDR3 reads CASSEARVNTEAFF. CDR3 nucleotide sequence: TGCGCCAGCAGTGAGGCGAGGGTGAACACTGAAGCTTTCTTT.

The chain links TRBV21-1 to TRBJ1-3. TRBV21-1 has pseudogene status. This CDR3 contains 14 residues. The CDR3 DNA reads TGTGCCAGCAACCCCCGGCTGAGGGGAAACACCATATATTTT. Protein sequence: CASNPRLRGNTIYF.